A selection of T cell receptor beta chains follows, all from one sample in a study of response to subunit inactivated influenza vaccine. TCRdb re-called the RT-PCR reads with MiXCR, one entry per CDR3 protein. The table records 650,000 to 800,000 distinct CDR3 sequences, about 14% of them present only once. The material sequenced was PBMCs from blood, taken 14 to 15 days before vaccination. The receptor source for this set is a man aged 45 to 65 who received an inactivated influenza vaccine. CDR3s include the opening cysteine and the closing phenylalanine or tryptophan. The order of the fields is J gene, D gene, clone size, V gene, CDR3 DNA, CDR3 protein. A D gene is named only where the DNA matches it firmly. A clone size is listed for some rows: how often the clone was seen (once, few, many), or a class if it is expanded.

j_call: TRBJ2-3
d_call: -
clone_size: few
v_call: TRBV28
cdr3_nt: TGTGCCAGCAGTTTGGAACTAGGGGCAGATACGCAGTATTTT
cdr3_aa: CASSLELGADTQYF

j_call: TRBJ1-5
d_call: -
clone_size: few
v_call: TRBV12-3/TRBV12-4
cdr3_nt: TGTGCCAGCACCTTGGAGGGGGGTCAGCCCCAGCATTTT
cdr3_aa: CASTLEGGQPQHF

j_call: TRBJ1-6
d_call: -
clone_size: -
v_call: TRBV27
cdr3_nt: TGTGCCAGCAGAAGGGGAAGCTCCTATAATTCACCCCTCCACTTT
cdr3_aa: CASRRGSSYNSPLHF

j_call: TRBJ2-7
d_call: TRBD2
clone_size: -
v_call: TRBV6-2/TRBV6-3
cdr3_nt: TGTGCCAGCAGTTTCATAGCGGGAGGACCCTCCTACGAGCAGTACTTC
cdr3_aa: CASSFIAGGPSYEQYF

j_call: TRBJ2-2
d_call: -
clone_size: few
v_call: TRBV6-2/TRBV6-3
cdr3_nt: -
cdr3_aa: CASSFLRGAGELFFF

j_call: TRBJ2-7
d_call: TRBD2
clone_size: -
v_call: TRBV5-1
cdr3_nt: TGCGCCAGCACCCCTAGCGGAGGGTTCTCCTACGAGCAGTACTTC
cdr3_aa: CASTPSGGFSYEQYF

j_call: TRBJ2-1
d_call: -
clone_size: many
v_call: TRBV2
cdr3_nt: TGTGCCAGCAGTGAAGGGTACAATGAGCAGTTCTTC
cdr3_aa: CASSEGYNEQFF

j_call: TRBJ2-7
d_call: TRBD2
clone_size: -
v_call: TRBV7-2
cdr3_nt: TGTGCCAGCAGAACACTAGCGGGAGGAACCCACGAGCAGTACTTC
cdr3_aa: CASRTLAGGTHEQYF

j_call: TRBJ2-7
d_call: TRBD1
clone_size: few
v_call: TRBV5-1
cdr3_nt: TGCGCCAGCAGCTTGGCAGGGACAGGGCACTACGAGCAGTACTTC
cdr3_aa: CASSLAGTGHYEQYF

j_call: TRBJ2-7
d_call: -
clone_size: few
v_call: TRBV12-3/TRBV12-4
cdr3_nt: TGTGCCAGCAGTACCCACAGGGATCGGGACGAGCAGTACTTC
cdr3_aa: CASSTHRDRDEQYF

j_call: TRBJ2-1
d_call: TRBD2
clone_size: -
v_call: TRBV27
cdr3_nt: TGTGCCAGCAGTTTATCACTAGCGGGAGTGGTCTACAATGAGCAGTTCTTC
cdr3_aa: CASSLSLAGVVYNEQFF

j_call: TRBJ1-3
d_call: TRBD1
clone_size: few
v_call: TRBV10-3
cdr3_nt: TGTGCCGTACCGGGACAGGGTCCTGGAAACACCATATATTTT
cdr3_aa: CAVPGQGPGNTIYF

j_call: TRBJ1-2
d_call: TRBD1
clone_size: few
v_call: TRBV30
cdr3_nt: TGTGCCTGGAGGACCGGGACAGGGGATGGCTACACCTTC
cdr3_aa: CAWRTGTGDGYTF

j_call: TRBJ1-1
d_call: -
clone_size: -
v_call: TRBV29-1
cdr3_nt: TGCAGCGTTGGTCGCGGAGCTTTCTTT
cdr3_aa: CSVGRGAFF

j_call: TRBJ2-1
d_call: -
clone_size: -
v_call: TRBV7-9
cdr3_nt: TGTGCCAGCAGCCGCGATTGGGGGGCCTCCGGGGTCAATGAGCAGTTCTTC
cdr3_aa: CASSRDWGASGVNEQFF

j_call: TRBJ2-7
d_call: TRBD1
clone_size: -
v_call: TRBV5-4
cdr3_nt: TGTGCCAGCAGCTTGAAGGGACAGGCATTATACGAGCAGTACTTC
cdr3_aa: CASSLKGQALYEQYF

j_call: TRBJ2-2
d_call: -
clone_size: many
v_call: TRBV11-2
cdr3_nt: TGTGCCAGCAGCTTAAGTGCCTGGAACACCGGGGAGCTGTTTTTT
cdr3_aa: CASSLSAWNTGELFF

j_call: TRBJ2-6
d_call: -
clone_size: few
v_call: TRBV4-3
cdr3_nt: TGCGCCAGCAGCCAAGAATTCGAGTACAGTGTTGCCTCTGGGGCCAACGTCCTGACTTTC
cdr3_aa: CASSQEFEYSVASGANVLTF

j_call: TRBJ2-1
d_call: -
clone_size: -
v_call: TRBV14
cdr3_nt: TGTGCCAGCAGCCGCCGGGACATCCTTTTTAATGAGCAGTTCTTC
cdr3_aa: CASSRRDILFNEQFF

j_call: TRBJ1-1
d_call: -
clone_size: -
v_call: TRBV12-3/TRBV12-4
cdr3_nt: TGTGCCAGCAGTCTCCGGGGAGGGACGAACACTGAAGCTTTCTTT
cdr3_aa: CASSLRGGTNTEAFF

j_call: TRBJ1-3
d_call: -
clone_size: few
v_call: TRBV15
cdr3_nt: TGTGCCACCAGCAGAGATCTGCAGGGGCTGAACACCATATATTTT
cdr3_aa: CATSRDLQGLNTIYF

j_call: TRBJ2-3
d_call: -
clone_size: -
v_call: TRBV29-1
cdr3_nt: TGCAGCGCCGGCCGGGACAGCACAGATACGCAGTATTTT
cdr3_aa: CSAGRDSTDTQYF

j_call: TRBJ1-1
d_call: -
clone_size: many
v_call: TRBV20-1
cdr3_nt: TGCAGTGCTAGAGAGATAACCGGGGTTGGGACTGAAGCTTTCTTT
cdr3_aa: CSAREITGVGTEAFF

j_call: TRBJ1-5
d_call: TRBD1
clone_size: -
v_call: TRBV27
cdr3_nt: TGTGCCAGCAGTAAGAGTGACAGGGCTAATCAGCCCCAGCATTTT
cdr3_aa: CASSKSDRANQPQHF

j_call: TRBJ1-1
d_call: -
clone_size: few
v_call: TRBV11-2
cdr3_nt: TGTGCCAGCAGCTTAGGTTTACTCGTGAGGAACACTGAAGCTTTCTTT
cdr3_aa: CASSLGLLVRNTEAFF

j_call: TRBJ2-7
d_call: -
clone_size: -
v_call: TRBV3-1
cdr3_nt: TGTGCCAGCAGCCAAGGGATCAGGGGAAATTACGAGCAGTACTTC
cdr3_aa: CASSQGIRGNYEQYF

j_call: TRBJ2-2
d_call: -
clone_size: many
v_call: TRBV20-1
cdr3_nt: TGCAGTGCTAGCGGACAGCCGAACACCGGGGAGCTGTTTTTT
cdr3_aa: CSASGQPNTGELFF

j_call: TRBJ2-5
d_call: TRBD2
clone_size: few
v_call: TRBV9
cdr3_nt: TGTGCCAGCAGCGTAGCCGGGACTAGCGGGGGGTTCCAAGAGACCCAGTACTTC
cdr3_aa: CASSVAGTSGGFQETQYF

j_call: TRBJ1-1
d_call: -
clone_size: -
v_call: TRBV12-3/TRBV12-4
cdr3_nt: TGTGCCAGCAGTATCGGGGGGACATACACTGAAGCTTTCTTT
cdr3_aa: CASSIGGTYTEAFF

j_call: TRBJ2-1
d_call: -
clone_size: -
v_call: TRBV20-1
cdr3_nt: TGCAGTGCTACGGGACACCTAGGCGACGATGAGCAGTTCTTC
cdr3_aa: CSATGHLGDDEQFF

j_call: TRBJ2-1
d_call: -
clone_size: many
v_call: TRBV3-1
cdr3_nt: TGTGCCAGCAGCCCCCCACTAAGGCAGGGGCCCTACAATGAGCAGTTCTTC
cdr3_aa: CASSPPLRQGPYNEQFF

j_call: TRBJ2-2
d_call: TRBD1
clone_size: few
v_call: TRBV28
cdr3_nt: TGTGCCAGCAACTTTCGGACAGGGGGCCCCGGGGAGCTGTTTTTT
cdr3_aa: CASNFRTGGPGELFF

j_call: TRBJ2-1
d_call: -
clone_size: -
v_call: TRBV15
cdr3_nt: TGTGCCACCAGCAGAGAGGGTTACCGGGTTGGCGCCTACAATGAGCAGTTCTTC
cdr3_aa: CATSREGYRVGAYNEQFF

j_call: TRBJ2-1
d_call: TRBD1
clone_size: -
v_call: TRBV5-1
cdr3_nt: TGCGCCAGCTCTTCCACGGGACAGGGGAGCAATGAGCAGTTCTTC
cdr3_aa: CASSSTGQGSNEQFF

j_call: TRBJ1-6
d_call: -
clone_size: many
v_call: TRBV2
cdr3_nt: TGTGCCAGCAGTGAAGAGGGAAAATGGAATTCACCCCTCCACTTT
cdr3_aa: CASSEEGKWNSPLHF

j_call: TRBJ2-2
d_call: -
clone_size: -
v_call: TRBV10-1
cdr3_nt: TGCGCCAGCAGTGGAGTGGAATCCGGGGAGCTGTTTTTT
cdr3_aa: CASSGVESGELFF

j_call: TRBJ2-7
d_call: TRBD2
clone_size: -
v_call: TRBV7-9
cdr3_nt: TGTGCCAGCAGCTTGGGGACTAGCGGGAGGCGCGAGCAGTACTTC
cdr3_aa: CASSLGTSGRREQYF

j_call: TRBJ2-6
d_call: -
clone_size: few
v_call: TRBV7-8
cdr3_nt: TGTGCCAGCAGCTTAGAGTACCCCTCTGGGGCCAACGTCCTGACTTTC
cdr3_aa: CASSLEYPSGANVLTF

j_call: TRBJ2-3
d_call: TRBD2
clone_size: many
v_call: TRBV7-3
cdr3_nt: TGTGCCAGCAGCCTGACCGGGAGGGTAACAGATACGCAGTATTTT
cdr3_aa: CASSLTGRVTDTQYF

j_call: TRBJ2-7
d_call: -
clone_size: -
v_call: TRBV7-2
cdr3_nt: TGTGCCAGCAGCTTAGCACACACCTACGAGCAGTACTTC
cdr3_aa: CASSLAHTYEQYF

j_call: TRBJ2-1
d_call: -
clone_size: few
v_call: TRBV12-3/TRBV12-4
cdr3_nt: TGTGCCAGCAGCCCCCTCCCCCATGAGCAGTTCTTC
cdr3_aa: CASSPLPHEQFF

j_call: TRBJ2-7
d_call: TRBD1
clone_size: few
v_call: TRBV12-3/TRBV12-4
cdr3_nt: TGTGCCAGCAGTTTAAGGTACTTAGGACAGGGTTCCTACGAGCAGTACTTC
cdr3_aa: CASSLRYLGQGSYEQYF